The sample holds a few counts of the clone carrying this TCR beta chain. This sample was included in a study of blood T cell repertoires in COVID-19. Overall study context: Spain, Italy and the United States supplied samples that represented acute and convalescent COVID-19. Sources were T cells, B-cell-depleted T cells, or PBMCs; the material itself was cDNA or gDNA.

The germline gives CDR1 SGHVS, CDR2 FNYEAQ. J lost 4 bases, V lost 5 bases, and 12 bases had no gene match. The CDR3 contains 17 residues. Profiled with immunoSEQ multiplex PCR; TCRdb holds only in-frame clones, not every one. The sample yields more than 350,000 clones, more than 75% seen once. Cohort 3 donors were reported recovered after two negative PCRs, clearance, or symptom resolution. Sequencing was performed on PBMCs or T cells enriched from blood (not recorded which). This clonotype was obtained from a woman in her fifties or sixties who had recovered from COVID-19. The rearrangement joins TRBV7-6 to TRBJ1-2, with 11 bases aligning to TRBD1. The CDR3 DNA is TGTGCCAGCAGCGGCCCCCCGGGACAGGGGGTTTCCTATGGCTACACCTTC. Protein: CASSGPPGQGVSYGYTF.